This T cell receptor beta chain is drawn from a study of OX40 agonist ivuxolimab in advanced cancers. The overall study: It was ivuxolimab, an agonistic anti-OX40 (CD134) antibody, that patients were treated with.

Sequenced by immunoSEQ multiplex PCR; TCRdb stores in-frame clones only, minus some. This table holds roughly 15,000 clones, just under 80% found once. Overall study findings and caveats: Averaged across samples, CD8+ T cells carried more expanded clones than CD4+ did.

Germline V gives CDR1 SGHAT, CDR2 FQNNGV. Trimming stripped 4 bases from V and 5 bases from J, with 7 bases between. This CDR3 contains 12 residues. As concerns this clone: Its specificity is not known.

The sample consisted of CD4+ or CD8+ T cells sorted from blood, taken in a trial of the OX40 agonist ivuxolimab. This clonotype was obtained from an adult with an advanced solid tumor such as melanoma, head and neck, liver or kidney cancer. The V gene is TRBV11-2, the J gene TRBJ2-3; D is unclear. CDR3 sequence: CASSYTGDTQYF. CDR3 DNA: TGTGCCAGCAGCTATACCGGAGATACGCAGTATTTT.